Detailed here is one T cell receptor (beta chain). The target of this receptor is not known. The input lacks base qualities; no much larger clone sits a single base away. Participants in the prospective study were aged roughly 18 to 90 years, lived in under 30 United States geographic areas, and enrolled through a virtual design. To assign participants to cohorts, the prospective study relied on clinical history that participants themselves reported in a screening survey and a study questionnaire. Recovered participants in ImmuneRACE Cohort 3 were defined by two consecutive negative NP/OP PCR tests, clearance by a healthcare professional, or resolution of symptoms. Mobile phlebotomists in the prospective study collected whole blood, serum and a nasopharyngeal or oropharyngeal swab from every participant. Additional blood draws and questionnaires over an approximately two-month period could optionally be provided by prospective study participants. Blood samples from the prospective study were shipped frozen or at room temperature prior to DNA extraction.

This sample was included in a study of blood T cell repertoires in COVID-19 (dated by TCRdb to 2018 to 2020). Study-wide context: The collaborator samples originated in the United States, Italy and Spain and spanned the acute and convalescent phases of COVID-19. The material from the prospective study consisted of cDNA or gDNA derived from T cells, B-cell-depleted T cells, or PBMCs. Subjects who had been exposed to COVID-19, were actively infected with it, or had recovered from it provided the deeply sampled blood TCRbeta repertoires that made up the dataset. A freely available public database, intended as a resource for researchers studying the immune response to SARS-CoV-2, is where the repertoires were released. The samples were drawn from two sources: the first 160 participants of the ongoing ImmuneRACE study, and 1,254 subjects contributed by 6 global collaborators. The sample metadata nearly always contained a de-identified subject ID, COVID-19 status, age in years and sex. Where available, HLA class I and class II types were obtained from metadata supplied by the sample provider rather than from assay-based typing.

Results and caveats for the whole study, not just this receptor: The amount of clinical and demographic metadata varied by source and participant and was provided uncurated.

TCRbeta CDR3 regions were amplified from genomic DNA using the immunoSEQ Assay, a bias-controlled multiplex PCR. As for the original processing: The number of nucleated cells in each sample was estimated from the amplification of reference gene primers within the assay. Sequence reads were collapsed and filtered to measure the absolute abundance of every unique TCRbeta CDR3 rearrangement. Productive Simpson clonality was computed per sample as the square root of Simpson's diversity index over productive rearrangements. The source is immuneACCESS, and TCRdb retained only in-frame sequences with V and J called. Part of the clones is not carried over; for the studies checked, unresolved V genes explain less than half of this, and the remainder is unexplained. That table is the source of V, J and clone size, and D and trimming were worked out from the DNA. Here the sample has more than 300,000 clones; more than 90% occur a single time. The top ten clones comprise approximately 17% of the sample.

Taken from cysteine to phenylalanine, the CDR3 has 13 residues. Only CDR3 DNA remains: 39 bases, in frame from the first base. Between the V and J ends, shortened by 3 bases and 4 bases respectively, the junction contains 9 bases. The sequence derives from a woman in her 30s who had recovered from COVID-19. This sequence uses TRBV12-3 or TRBV12-4 and TRBJ1-1, with the identity of the D gene unclear. The sample comprised PBMCs or T cells enriched from blood (not recorded which). For the CDR3, the sequence is CASSFPGITEAFF. The DNA sequence is as follows: TGTGCCAGCAGTTTCCCAGGCATCACTGAAGCTTTCTTT.